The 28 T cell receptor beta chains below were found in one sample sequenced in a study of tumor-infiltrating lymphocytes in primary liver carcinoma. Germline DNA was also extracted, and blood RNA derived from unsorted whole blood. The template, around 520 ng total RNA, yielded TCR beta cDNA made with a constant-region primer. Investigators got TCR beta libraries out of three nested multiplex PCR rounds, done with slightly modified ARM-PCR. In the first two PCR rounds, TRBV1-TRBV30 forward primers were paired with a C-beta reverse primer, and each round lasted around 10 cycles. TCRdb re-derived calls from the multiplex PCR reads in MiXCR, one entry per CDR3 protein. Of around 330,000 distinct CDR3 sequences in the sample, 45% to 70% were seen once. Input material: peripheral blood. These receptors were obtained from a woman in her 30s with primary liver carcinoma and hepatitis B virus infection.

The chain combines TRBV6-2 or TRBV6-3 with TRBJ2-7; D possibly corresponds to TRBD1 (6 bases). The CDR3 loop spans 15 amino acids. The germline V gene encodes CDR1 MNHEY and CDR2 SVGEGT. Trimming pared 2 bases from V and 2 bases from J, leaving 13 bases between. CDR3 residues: CASSYGQLQPYEQYF. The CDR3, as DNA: TGTGCCAGCAGTTACGGACAGCTCCAGCCCTACGAGCAGTACTTC.

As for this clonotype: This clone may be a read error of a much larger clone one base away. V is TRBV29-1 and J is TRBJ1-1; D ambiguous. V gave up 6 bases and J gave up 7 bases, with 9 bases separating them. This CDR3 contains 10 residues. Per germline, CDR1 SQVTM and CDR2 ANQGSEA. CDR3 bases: TGCAGCGTGCTACAGTATGAAGCTTTCTTT. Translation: CSVLQYEAFF.

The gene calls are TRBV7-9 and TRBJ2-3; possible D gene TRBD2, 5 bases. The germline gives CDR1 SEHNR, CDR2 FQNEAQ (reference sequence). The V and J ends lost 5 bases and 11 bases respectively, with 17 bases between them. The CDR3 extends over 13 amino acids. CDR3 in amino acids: CASSQTNGNRQYF. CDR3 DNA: TGTGCCAGCAGCCAGACGAACGGGAATAGGCAGTATTTT.

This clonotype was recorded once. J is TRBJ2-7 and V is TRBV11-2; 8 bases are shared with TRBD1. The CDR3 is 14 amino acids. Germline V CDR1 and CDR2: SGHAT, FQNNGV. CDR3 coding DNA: TGTGATAGCAGCTTTAACAGGGGGGCCTACGAGCAGTACTTC. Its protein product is CDSSFNRGAYEQYF.

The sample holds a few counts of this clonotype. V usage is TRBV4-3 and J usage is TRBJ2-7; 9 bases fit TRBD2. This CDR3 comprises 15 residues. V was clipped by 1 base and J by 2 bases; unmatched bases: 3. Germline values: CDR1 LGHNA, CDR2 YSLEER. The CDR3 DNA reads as TGCGCCAGCAGCCAAGTTCTAGCGGGACCCTACGAGCAGTACTTC. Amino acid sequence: CASSQVLAGPYEQYF.

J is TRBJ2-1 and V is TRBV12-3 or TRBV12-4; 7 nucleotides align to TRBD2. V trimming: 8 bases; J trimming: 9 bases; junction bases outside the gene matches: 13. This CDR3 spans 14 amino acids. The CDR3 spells CASGRGRERGEQFF. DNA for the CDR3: TGTGCCAGCGGTAGAGGGCGGGAGAGAGGTGAGCAGTTCTTC.

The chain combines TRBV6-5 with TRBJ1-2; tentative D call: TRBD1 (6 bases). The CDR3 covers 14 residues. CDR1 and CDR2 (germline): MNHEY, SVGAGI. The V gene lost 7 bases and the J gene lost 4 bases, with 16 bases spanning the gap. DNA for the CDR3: TGTGCCAGCAATTCAACCGGGGGCTCCTATGGCTACACCTTC. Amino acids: CASNSTGGSYGYTF.

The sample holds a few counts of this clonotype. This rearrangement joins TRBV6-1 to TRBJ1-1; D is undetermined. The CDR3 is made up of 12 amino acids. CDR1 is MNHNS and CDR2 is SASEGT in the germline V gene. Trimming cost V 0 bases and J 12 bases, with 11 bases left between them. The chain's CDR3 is CASSEAHGRTFF. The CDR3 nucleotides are TGTGCCAGCAGTGAAGCGCACGGGAGGACTTTCTTT.

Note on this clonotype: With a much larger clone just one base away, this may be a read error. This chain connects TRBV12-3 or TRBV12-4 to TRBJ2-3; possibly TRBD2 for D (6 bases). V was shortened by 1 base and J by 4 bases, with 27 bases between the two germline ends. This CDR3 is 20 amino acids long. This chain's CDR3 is CASSLVPLAVSRDSSDTQYF. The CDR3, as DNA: TGTGCCAGCAGTTTAGTGCCTTTAGCGGTTAGTAGGGATTCCTCAGATACGCAGTATTTT.

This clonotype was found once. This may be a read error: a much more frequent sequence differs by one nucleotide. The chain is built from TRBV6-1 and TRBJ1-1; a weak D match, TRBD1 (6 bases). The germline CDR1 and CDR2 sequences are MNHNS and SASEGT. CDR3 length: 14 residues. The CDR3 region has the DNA TGTGCCAGCAGTGAAGCAGGGGGGAACACTGAAGCTTCCTTT. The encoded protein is CASSEAGGNTEASF.

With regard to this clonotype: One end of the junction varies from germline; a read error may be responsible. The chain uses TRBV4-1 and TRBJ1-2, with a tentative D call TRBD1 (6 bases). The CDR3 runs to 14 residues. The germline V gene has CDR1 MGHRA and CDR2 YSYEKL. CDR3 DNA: TGCGTCAGCAGCGCGAACCAGGGGAACTATGGCTACACCTTC. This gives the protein CVSSANQGNYGYTF.

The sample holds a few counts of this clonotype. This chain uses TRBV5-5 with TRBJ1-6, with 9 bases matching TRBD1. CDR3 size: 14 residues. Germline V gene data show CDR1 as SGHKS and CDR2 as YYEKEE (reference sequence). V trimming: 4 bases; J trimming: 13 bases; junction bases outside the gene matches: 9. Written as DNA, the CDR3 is TGTGCCAGCAGCGAGGGACAGGGAGGAACGCCCCTCCACTTT. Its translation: CASSEGQGGTPLHF.

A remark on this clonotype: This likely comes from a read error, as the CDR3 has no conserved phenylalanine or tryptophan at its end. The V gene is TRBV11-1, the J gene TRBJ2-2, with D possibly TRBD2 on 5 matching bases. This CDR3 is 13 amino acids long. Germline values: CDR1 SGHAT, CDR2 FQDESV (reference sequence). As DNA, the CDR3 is TGTGCCAGCAGCTCTTGGGATTCCGGGGAACTGTTTTCT. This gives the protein CASSSWDSGELFS.

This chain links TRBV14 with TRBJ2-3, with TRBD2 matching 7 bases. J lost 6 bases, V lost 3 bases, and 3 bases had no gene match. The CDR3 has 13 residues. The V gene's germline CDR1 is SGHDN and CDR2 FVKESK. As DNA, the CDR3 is TGTGCCAGCAGCCATGAGGGAGGGGATACGCAGTATTTT. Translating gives CASSHEGGDTQYF. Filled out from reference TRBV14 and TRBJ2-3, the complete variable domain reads EAGVTQFPSHSVIEKGQTVTLRCDPISGHDNLYWYRRVMGKEIKFLLHFVKESKQDESGMPNNRFLAERTGGTYSTLKVQPAELEDSGVYFCASSHEGGDTQYFGPGTRLTVL.

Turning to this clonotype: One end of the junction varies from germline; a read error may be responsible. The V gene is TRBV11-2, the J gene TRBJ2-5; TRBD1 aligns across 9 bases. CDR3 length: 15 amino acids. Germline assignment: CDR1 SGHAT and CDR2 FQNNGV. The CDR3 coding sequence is TGTGCCAGCAGTCCCGGGACAGGGTATCGAGAGACCCAGAACTTC. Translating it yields CASSPGTGYRETQNF.

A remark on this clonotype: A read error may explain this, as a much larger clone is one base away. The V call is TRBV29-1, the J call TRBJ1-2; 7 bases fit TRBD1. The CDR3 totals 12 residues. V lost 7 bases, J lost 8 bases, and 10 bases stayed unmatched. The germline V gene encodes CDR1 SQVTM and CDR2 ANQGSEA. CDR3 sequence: CSGLGQDKGYTF. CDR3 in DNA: TGCAGCGGATTAGGACAGGACAAAGGCTACACCTTC.

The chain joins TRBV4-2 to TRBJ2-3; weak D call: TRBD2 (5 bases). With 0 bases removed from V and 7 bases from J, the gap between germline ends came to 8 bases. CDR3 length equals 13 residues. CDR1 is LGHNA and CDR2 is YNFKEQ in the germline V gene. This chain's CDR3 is CASSQDTGYTQYF. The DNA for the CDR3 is TGTGCCAGCAGCCAAGATACGGGGTATACGCAGTATTTT.

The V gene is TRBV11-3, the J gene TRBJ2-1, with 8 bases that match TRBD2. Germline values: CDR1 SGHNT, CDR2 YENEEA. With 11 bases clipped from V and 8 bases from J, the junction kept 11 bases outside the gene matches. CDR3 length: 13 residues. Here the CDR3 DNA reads TGTGCCTGGCCCGAGCGGGAGTACGATGAGCAGTTCTTC. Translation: CAWPEREYDEQFF.

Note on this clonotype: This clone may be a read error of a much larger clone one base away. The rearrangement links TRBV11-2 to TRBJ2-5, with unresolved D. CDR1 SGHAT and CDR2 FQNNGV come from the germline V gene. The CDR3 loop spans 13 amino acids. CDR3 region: CASNLWPEKAQYF. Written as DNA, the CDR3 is TGTGCCAGCAACTTATGGCCAGAGAAGGCCCAGTACTTC.

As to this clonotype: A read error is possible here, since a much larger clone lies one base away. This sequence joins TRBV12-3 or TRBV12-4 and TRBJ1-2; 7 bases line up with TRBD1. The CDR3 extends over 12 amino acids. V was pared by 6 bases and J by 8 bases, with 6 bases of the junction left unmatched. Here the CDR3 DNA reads TGTGCCAGCAGACGGGGACAGCTGGGCTACACCTTC. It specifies CASRRGQLGYTF.

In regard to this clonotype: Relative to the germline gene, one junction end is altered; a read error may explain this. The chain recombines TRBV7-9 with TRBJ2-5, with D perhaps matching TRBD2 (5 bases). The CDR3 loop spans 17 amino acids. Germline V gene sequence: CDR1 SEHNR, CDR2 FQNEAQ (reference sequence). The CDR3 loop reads CANSLALLREGQETQYF. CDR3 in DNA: TGTGCCAACAGCTTAGCGCTATTACGAGAGGGCCAAGAGACCCAGTACTTC.

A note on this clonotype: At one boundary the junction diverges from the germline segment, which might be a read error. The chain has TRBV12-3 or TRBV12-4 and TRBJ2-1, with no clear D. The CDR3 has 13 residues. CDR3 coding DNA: TGTGCCAGCTGTTTGCCTGGGTTCAATGAGCAGTTCTTT. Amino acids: CASCLPGFNEQFF.

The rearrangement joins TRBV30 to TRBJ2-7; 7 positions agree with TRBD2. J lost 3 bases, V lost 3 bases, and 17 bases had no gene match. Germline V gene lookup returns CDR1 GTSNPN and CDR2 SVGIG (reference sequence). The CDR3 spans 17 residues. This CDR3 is CAWRRTSQVAGHYEQYF. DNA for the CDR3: TGTGCCTGGAGACGTACTTCCCAAGTAGCGGGCCACTACGAGCAGTACTTC.

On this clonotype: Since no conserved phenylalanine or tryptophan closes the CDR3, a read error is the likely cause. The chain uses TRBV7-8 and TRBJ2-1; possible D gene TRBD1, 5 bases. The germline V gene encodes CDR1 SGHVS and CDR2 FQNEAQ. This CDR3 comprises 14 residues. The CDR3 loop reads CASGFPPPGPSQFI. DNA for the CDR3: TGTGCCAGCGGCTTCCCGCCGCCAGGGCCCTCTCAGTTCATC.

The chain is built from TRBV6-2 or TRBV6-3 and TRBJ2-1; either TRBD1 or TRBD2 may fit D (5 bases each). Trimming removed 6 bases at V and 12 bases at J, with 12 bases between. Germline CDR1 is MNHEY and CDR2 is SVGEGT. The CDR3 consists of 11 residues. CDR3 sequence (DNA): TGTGCCAGCAGAAGGGGACGTGGGCAGTTCTTC. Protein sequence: CASRRGRGQFF.

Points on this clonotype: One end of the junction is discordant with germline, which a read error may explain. CDR3 sequence reads: CGSSLPWGASNNEQFF. CDR3 nucleotides: TGTGGCAGCAGCCTGCCATGGGGGGCTTCGAACAATGAGCAGTTCTTC. The chain carries TRBV11-3 and TRBJ2-1; D assignment may be TRBD1 or TRBD2 (6 bases each). The CDR3 is 16 residues long. CDR1 is SGHNT and CDR2 is YENEEA in the germline V gene.

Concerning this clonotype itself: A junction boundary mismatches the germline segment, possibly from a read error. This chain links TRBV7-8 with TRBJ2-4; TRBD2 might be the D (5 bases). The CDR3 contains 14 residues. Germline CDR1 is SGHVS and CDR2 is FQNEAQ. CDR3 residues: CASNLDRLAGIRYF. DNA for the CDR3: TGTGCCAGCAACTTAGACCGACTGGCGGGCATTCGGTACTTC.

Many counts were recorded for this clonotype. The CDR3, as DNA: TGTGCCAGCAGCTTGGTACAGGGGTTGAACGAGCAGTACTTC. This encodes CASSLVQGLNEQYF. The V call is TRBV5-6, the J call TRBJ2-7, with 7 bases lining up with TRBD1. CDR1 is SGHDT, CDR2 YYEEEE, per germline. This CDR3 has 14 amino acids. V shed 0 bases and J 5 bases; nucleotides not matched to a gene: 5.